The present entry profiles one T cell receptor beta chain with its context. This specimen comes from a study of T cell changes during pregnancy in multiple sclerosis. The ends were cut back, 1 base at V and 4 bases at J, with 14 bases in the middle. The CDR3 covers 15 residues. Germline V gene lookup returns CDR1 SGHDT and CDR2 YYEEEE. Produced via immunoSEQ multiplex PCR; TCRdb's table is partial and in-frame only. The sample holds 16,000 or so clones, approximately 96% seen once. The sample consisted of peripheral blood, taken in the third trimester of pregnancy. This receptor was identified in a female donor with multiple sclerosis, enrolled in a pregnancy study. The V gene is TRBV5-6, the J gene TRBJ2-5; a weak D match, TRBD1 (5 bases). In DNA form, the CDR3 reads TGTGCCAGCAGCTTGAAGGGGCTCTACTCAGAGACCCAGTACTTC. The encoded protein is CASSLKGLYSETQYF. The whole variable domain, filled in from reference TRBV5-6 and TRBJ2-5, reads DAGVTQSPTHLIKTRGQQVTLRCSPKSGHDTVSWYQQALGQGPQFIFQYYEEEERQRGNFPDRFSGHQFPNYSSELNVNALLLGDSALYLCASSLKGLYSETQYFGPGTRLLVL.